The source of this T cell receptor (beta chain) is a study of blood T cell repertoires in COVID-19. Study-level background: Samples came from the United States, Italy and Spain, spanning acute and convalescent COVID-19.

TCRdb's table, derived via immunoSEQ multiplex PCR, lists solely in-frame clones and lacks some. The table records about 210,000 clones, 80% to 90% of them present only once. The V gene end was trimmed by 5 bases and the J gene end by 2 bases; junction bases not matched to a gene: 3. From germline, CDR1 is SQVTM and CDR2 ANQGSEA. CDR3 length equals 13 residues. The sample taken for sequencing was peripheral blood. The rearrangement uses TRBV29-1 and TRBJ1-5; 7 bases are shared with TRBD1. This TCR was recovered from a woman in her forties or fifties with active or convalescent COVID-19. CDR3 protein: CSVRDSGNQPQHF. Here the CDR3 DNA reads TGCAGCGTTCGGGACAGCGGCAATCAGCCCCAGCATTTT.